The present entry profiles one T cell receptor beta chain with its context. The entry originates in a study of blood T cell repertoires in COVID-19. In germline, CDR1 is MGHDK, CDR2 SYGVNS. The V and J ends lost 4 bases and 5 bases respectively, with 5 bases between them. CDR3 size: 11 residues. Authors' methods: Amplification of reference gene primers provided the estimated nucleated cell counts. Data came from immunoSEQ multiplex PCR; TCRdb stores just in-frame clones and leaves some out. V, J and clone size are those of that table, while D and trimming were read from the DNA. The profile shows 200,000 to 300,000 clones, more than 80% of them singletons.

This clonotype was sampled from a woman between 35 and 50 years old with acute or convalescent COVID-19. J is TRBJ1-2 and V is TRBV25-1, with D uncertain. Material for sequencing was peripheral blood. The CDR3 bases are TGTGCCAGCAGTGCCGTATATGGCTACACCTTC. Translation gives CASSAVYGYTF.